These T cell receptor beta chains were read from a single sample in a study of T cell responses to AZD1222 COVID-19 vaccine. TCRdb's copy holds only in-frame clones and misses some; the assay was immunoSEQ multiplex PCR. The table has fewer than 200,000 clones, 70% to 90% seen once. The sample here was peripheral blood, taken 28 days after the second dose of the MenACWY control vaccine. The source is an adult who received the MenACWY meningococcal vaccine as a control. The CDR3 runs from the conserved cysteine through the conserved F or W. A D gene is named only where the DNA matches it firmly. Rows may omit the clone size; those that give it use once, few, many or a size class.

CDR3: CASSGLWDTGELFF; DNA: TGTGCCAGCAGTGGGCTTTGGGACACCGGGGAGCTGTTTTTT; J: TRBJ2-2; V: TRBV25-1; D: .; size: .
CDR3: CATSRDRGGSGEQFF; DNA: TGTGCCACCAGCAGAGATCGAGGCGGGAGTGGTGAGCAGTTCTTC; J: TRBJ2-1; V: TRBV15; D: TRBD2; size: .
CDR3: CASSPMDRGMTGELFF; DNA: TGTGCCAGCTCACCTATGGACAGAGGAATGACCGGGGAGCTGTTTTTT; J: TRBJ2-2; V: TRBV18; D: .; size: .
CDR3: CAWSSGGSGNTIYF; DNA: TGTGCCTGGAGCTCAGGGGGCTCTGGAAACACCATATATTTT; J: TRBJ1-3; V: TRBV30; D: TRBD1; size: once
CDR3: CASSTGTGDEKLFF; DNA: TGTGCCAGCAGCACCGGGACAGGGGATGAAAAACTGTTTTTT; J: TRBJ1-4; V: TRBV11-2; D: TRBD1; size: .
CDR3: CASSRPGRPSNYGYTF; DNA: TGTGCCAGTAGTCGTCCCGGACGGCCGTCTAACTATGGCTACACCTTC; J: TRBJ1-2; V: TRBV19; D: .; size: .
CDR3: CASSSFPRNTIYF; DNA: TGTGCCAGCAGCTCATTTCCGCGAAACACCATATATTTT; J: TRBJ1-3; V: TRBV7-2; D: .; size: .
CDR3: CASSLLGGRWNEQFF; DNA: TGTGCCAGCAGCTTATTAGGCGGTAGATGGAATGAGCAGTTCTTC; J: TRBJ2-1; V: TRBV11-2; D: .; size: .
CDR3: CASSRVIGTGDGQETQYF; DNA: TGTGCCAGCAGCCGCGTAATTGGGACAGGGGATGGGCAAGAGACCCAGTACTTC; J: TRBJ2-5; V: TRBV3-1/TRBV3-2; D: TRBD1; size: .
CDR3: CASSLSGVVYEQYF; DNA: TGTGCCAGCAGTTTATCGGGGGTGGTCTACGAGCAGTACTTC; J: TRBJ2-7; V: TRBV28; D: .; size: .
CDR3: CAWGTPINTGELFF; DNA: TGTGCCTGGGGGACACCAATTAACACCGGGGAGCTGTTTTTT; J: TRBJ2-2; V: TRBV30; D: .; size: .
CDR3: CASRREGLGTDTQYF; DNA: TGTGCCAGTAGGCGGGAGGGTTTAGGGACAGATACGCAGTATTTT; J: TRBJ2-3; V: TRBV19; D: TRBD2; size: .
CDR3: CASSLFPEDRGNGYTF; DNA: TGTGCCAGCAGTTTATTCCCCGAGGACAGGGGGAATGGCTACACCTTC; J: TRBJ1-2; V: TRBV28; D: TRBD1; size: .
CDR3: CASSLTPNTEAFF; DNA: TGTGCCAGCAGCTTAACCCCAAACACTGAAGCTTTCTTT; J: TRBJ1-1; V: TRBV5-6; D: .; size: .
CDR3: CASSSFSGYTF; DNA: TGTGCCAGCAGCTCTTTCTCCGGCTACACCTTC; J: TRBJ1-2; V: TRBV5-4; D: .; size: .
CDR3: CASSPPVDRRYNEQFF; DNA: TGTGCCAGTAGCCCCCCGGTCGATAGGAGGTACAATGAGCAGTTCTTC; J: TRBJ2-1; V: TRBV19; D: .; size: few
CDR3: CASSHRDGDGYTF; DNA: TGTGCCAGCAGCCATCGCGACGGAGATGGCTACACCTTC; J: TRBJ1-2; V: TRBV3-1/TRBV3-2; D: .; size: .
CDR3: CASSLQRPGQGGNEQFF; DNA: TGTGCCAGCAGCTTACAGCGGCCGGGACAGGGGGGGAATGAGCAGTTCTTC; J: TRBJ2-1; V: TRBV7-6; D: TRBD1; size: .
CDR3: CASSSDRAPLAKNIQYF; DNA: TGTGCCAGCAGTTCGGACCGGGCCCCCCTAGCCAAAAACATTCAGTACTTC; J: TRBJ2-4; V: TRBV27; D: .; size: .
CDR3: CASSQDRFNYGYTF; DNA: TGTGCCAGCAGCCAGGACCGCTTTAACTATGGCTACACCTTC; J: TRBJ1-2; V: TRBV28; D: .; size: once
CDR3: CASSQETQGPSGNTIYF; DNA: TGTGCCAGCAGCCAAGAAACCCAGGGCCCCTCTGGAAACACCATATATTTT; J: TRBJ1-3; V: TRBV3-1/TRBV3-2; D: .; size: once
CDR3: CASSLAGMGGLNEQFF; DNA: TGTGCCAGCAGCTTAGCGGGGATGGGTGGGCTGAATGAGCAGTTCTTC; J: TRBJ2-1; V: TRBV7-9; D: .; size: .
CDR3: CASSGLAGDDEQFF; DNA: TGCGCCAGCAGTGGACTAGCGGGAGACGATGAGCAGTTCTTC; J: TRBJ2-1; V: TRBV10-1; D: TRBD2; size: .
CDR3: CAGRGGSVYEQYF; DNA: TGTGCCGGCCGGGGCGGGAGCGTCTACGAGCAGTACTTC; J: TRBJ2-7; V: TRBV2; D: TRBD2; size: .
CDR3: CASSYLGNYGYTF; DNA: TGTGCCAGCAGTTACCTGGGGAACTATGGCTACACCTTC; J: TRBJ1-2; V: TRBV6-5; D: .; size: .
CDR3: CASSLTGGNEQFF; DNA: TGTGCCAGCAGCTTAACAGGGGGCAATGAGCAGTTCTTC; J: TRBJ2-1; V: TRBV5-4; D: TRBD1; size: .
CDR3: CAAQTQGTDTQYF; DNA: TGTGCCGCCCAGACGCAGGGCACAGATACGCAGTATTTT; J: TRBJ2-3; V: TRBV19; D: .; size: .
CDR3: CASTRGQFNQPQHF; DNA: TGTGCCAGCACCCGGGGACAGTTCAATCAGCCCCAGCATTTT; J: TRBJ1-5; V: TRBV5-5; D: TRBD1; size: .
CDR3: CASSQDREPSNQPQHF; DNA: TGTGCCAGCAGCCAAGATCGGGAACCCAGCAATCAGCCCCAGCATTTT; J: TRBJ1-5; V: TRBV3-1/TRBV3-2; D: .; size: .
CDR3: CASSYDREVGYTF; DNA: TGTGCCAGCAGTTACGACAGGGAGGTTGGCTACACCTTC; J: TRBJ1-2; V: TRBV6-2/TRBV6-3; D: TRBD1; size: once
CDR3: CASSGRLVDNIQYF; DNA: TGTGCCAGCAGTGGTCGACTAGTAGATAACATTCAGTACTTC; J: TRBJ2-4; V: TRBV25-1; D: .; size: .
CDR3: CARQISGANVLTF; DNA: TGTGCCAGACAGATCTCCGGGGCCAACGTCCTGACTTTC; J: TRBJ2-6; V: TRBV2; D: .; size: .
CDR3: CASSPPGTNTEAFF; DNA: TGTGCCAGCAGTCCTCCAGGTACGAACACTGAAGCTTTCTTT; J: TRBJ1-1; V: TRBV2; D: .; size: once
CDR3: CASSDQQTIGNIQYF; DNA: TGTGCCAGCAGTGACCAACAGACCATCGGGAACATTCAGTACTTC; J: TRBJ2-4; V: TRBV6-1; D: .; size: .
CDR3: CASSPRTGGRETQYF; DNA: TGTGCCAGTAGTCCCAGGACAGGGGGCCGGGAGACCCAGTACTTC; J: TRBJ2-5; V: TRBV19; D: TRBD1; size: .
CDR3: CASTLGQANYGYTF; DNA: TGTGCCAGCACCTTGGGACAGGCCAACTATGGCTACACCTTC; J: TRBJ1-2; V: TRBV7-9; D: TRBD1; size: .
CDR3: CASSQDLAGFANTGELFF; DNA: TGCGCCAGCAGCCAAGATCTAGCGGGGTTCGCGAACACCGGGGAGCTGTTTTTT; J: TRBJ2-2; V: TRBV4-3; D: TRBD2; size: .
CDR3: CAISESNGPYEQYF; DNA: TGTGCCATCAGTGAGTCGAACGGACCCTACGAGCAGTACTTC; J: TRBJ2-7; V: TRBV10-3; D: .; size: .
CDR3: CASISVGHNSPLHF; DNA: TGTGCCAGCATCTCGGTAGGACATAATTCACCCCTCCACTTT; J: TRBJ1-6; V: TRBV28; D: .; size: .
CDR3: CASSFEGQGGGYTF; DNA: TGCGCCAGCAGCTTTGAAGGCCAGGGTGGAGGCTACACCTTC; J: TRBJ1-2; V: TRBV5-1; D: .; size: .
CDR3: CASSQGLVVYEQYF; DNA: TGCGCCAGCAGCCAAGGACTCGTCGTGTACGAGCAGTACTTC; J: TRBJ2-7; V: TRBV4-3; D: .; size: .